Listed below are T cell receptor beta chains from one sample, sequenced in a study of cytomegalovirus exposure and HLA in healthy donors. Generated by immunoSEQ multiplex PCR, the TCRdb table keeps only in-frame clones and is missing some. The sample includes about 76,000 clones, roughly 94% of them seen just once. The sample consisted of PBMCs. The receptor set was obtained from a woman aged 18-29 years in good health and CMV-seropositive. Each CDR3 is given with its conserved first and last residue. D genes are given only for firm matches. Not all rows give a size; the values are once, few, many and, for expanded clones, a class.

13 TRBJ1-6 few . TRBV11-3 CASSPSPHEPLHF TGTGCCAGCAGCCCCAGTCCTCATGAACCCCTCCACTTT
13 TRBJ1-4 . . TRBV7-7 CASSSGLNEKLFF TGTGCTAGCAGCTCAGGACTTAATGAAAAACTGTTTTTT
18 TRBJ2-2 . . TRBV5-3 CARRPPTGTRLQTGELFF TGTGCCAGAAGACCTCCCACCGGGACTCGCCTACAGACCGGGGAGCTGTTTTTT
14 TRBJ1-5 . . TRBV7-2 CASSSDRSNQPQHF TGTGCCAGCAGCTCCGACAGGTCCAATCAGCCCCAGCATTTT
19 TRBJ2-5 . TRBD2 TRBV5-4 CASSLALTSGRAGSETQYF TGTGCCAGCAGCTTGGCCCTGACTAGCGGGAGGGCCGGTTCAGAGACCCAGTACTTC
12 TRBJ1-2 . . TRBV12-5 CASDQQGYGYTF TGTGCTAGTGACCAGCAGGGCTATGGCTACACCTTC
11 TRBJ1-1 . . TRBV19 CASDEGTEAFF TGTGCCAGTGATGAGGGCACTGAAGCTTTCTTT
16 TRBJ2-1 . . TRBV4-3 CASSQDYRGEAGEQFF TGCGCCAGCAGCCAAGATTACAGGGGGGAAGCGGGGGAGCAGTTCTTC
14 TRBJ1-1 . TRBD1 TRBV4-3 CASSQGTGDPEAFF TGCGCCAGCAGCCAGGGTACAGGGGACCCTGAAGCTTTCTTT
15 TRBJ2-1 . TRBD1 TRBV9 CASSVDRGDYNEQFF TGTGCCAGCAGCGTAGACAGGGGCGACTACAATGAGCAGTTCTTC
14 TRBJ2-2 . . TRBV5-1 CASKVNSNTGELFF TGCGCCAGCAAAGTAAACTCGAACACCGGGGAGCTGTTTTTT
18 TRBJ1-4 . . TRBV4-2 CASSQANRADATNEKLFF TGTGCCAGCAGCCAAGCCAACAGGGCAGACGCAACTAATGAAAAACTGTTTTTT
16 TRBJ2-7 . . TRBV15 CATSRDDKGGSYEQYF TGTGCCACCAGCAGAGATGACAAGGGGGGGTCCTACGAGCAGTACTTC
15 TRBJ2-1 . . TRBV5-1 CASSLEGEMVHEQFF TGCGCCAGCAGCTTGGAGGGGGAAATGGTCCATGAGCAGTTCTTC
13 TRBJ1-3 . . TRBV29-1 CSVATGGGNTIYF TGCAGCGTTGCGACCGGGGGTGGAAACACCATATATTTT
14 TRBJ2-7 . TRBD2 TRBV27 CASSISSGRYEQYF TGTGCCAGCAGCATCTCTAGCGGGAGGTACGAGCAGTACTTC
14 TRBJ2-1 . . TRBV4-2 CASSRGDSNNEQFF TGTGCCAGCAGCCGCGGGGACTCCAACAATGAGCAGTTCTTC
11 TRBJ1-2 . . TRBV20-1 CIPSDSYGYTF TGCATCCCTAGCGACAGCTATGGCTACACCTTC
13 TRBJ2-3 . . TRBV30 CAWSGGRSDTQYF TGTGCCTGGAGCGGGGGACGCTCCGATACGCAGTATTTT
16 TRBJ2-1 . . TRBV9 CASSAEPEGDRNEQFF TGTGCCAGCAGCGCCGAGCCAGAAGGGGATCGGAATGAGCAGTTCTTC
14 TRBJ2-5 . TRBD1 TRBV4-2 CASSQSSQGETQYF TGTGCCAGCAGCCAGAGTTCACAGGGGGAGACCCAGTACTTC
14 TRBJ1-1 . . TRBV11-2 CASSPTAGSTEAFF TGTGCCAGCAGCCCGACAGCCGGGAGCACTGAAGCTTTCTTT
14 TRBJ1-1 . . TRBV27 CASSLAHGNTEAFF TGTGCCAGCAGTTTAGCCCACGGGAACACTGAAGCTTTCTTT
17 TRBJ1-6 . TRBD1 TRBV27 CASRRIQGGTYNSPLHF TGTGCCAGCAGGCGAATCCAGGGGGGTACCTATAATTCACCCCTCCACTTT
16 TRBJ2-7 . TRBD2 TRBV4-2 CASSQGAAGGRYEQYF TGTGCCAGCAGCCAGGGGGCCGCGGGAGGACGTTACGAGCAGTACTTC
18 TRBJ2-3 once TRBD2 TRBV14 CASSQVLGRGGPGDTQYF TGTGCCAGCAGCCAAGTGTTGGGTCGGGGGGGCCCAGGAGATACGCAGTATTTT
14 TRBJ2-7 . TRBD2 TRBV27 CASSLWGGSYEQYF TGTGCCAGCAGTTTATGGGGGGGCTCCTACGAGCAGTACTTC
13 TRBJ1-5 . TRBD1 TRBV19 CATTGQGAQPQHF TGTGCCACCACGGGACAGGGTGCTCAGCCCCAGCATTTT
14 TRBJ1-2 . TRBD1 TRBV4-3 CASSQDWDRGGYTF TGCGCCAGCAGCCAAGATTGGGACAGGGGTGGCTACACCTTC
13 TRBJ2-5 . TRBD1 TRBV7-2 CASSSKTGGTQYF TGTGCCAGCAGCTCGAAGACAGGGGGAACCCAGTACTTC
16 TRBJ2-4 . . TRBV21-1 CASSNLGPLAKNIQYF TGTGCCAGCAGCAATCTTGGCCCGCTCGCCAAAAACATTCAGTACTTC
13 TRBJ1-1 . TRBD1 TRBV30 CAFTGQGGTEAFF TGTGCCTTTACGGGACAGGGCGGCACTGAAGCTTTCTTT
13 TRBJ2-3 . TRBD2 TRBV6-5 CASNSGGTDTQYF TGTGCCAGCAATAGCGGGGGAACAGATACGCAGTATTTT
13 TRBJ2-1 . . TRBV9 CASSQEVYNEQFF TGTGCCAGCAGTCAGGAGGTTTACAATGAGCAGTTCTTC
12 TRBJ2-1 . TRBD2 TRBV29-1 CSVETSGDEQFF TGCAGCGTTGAAACTAGCGGCGATGAGCAGTTCTTC
12 TRBJ2-1 . . TRBV30 CAWGLDTSKQFF TGTGCCTGGGGACTCGACACGTCAAAGCAGTTCTTC
14 TRBJ2-3 . . TRBV7-2 CASRLLVGTDTQYF TGTGCCAGCAGATTACTAGTCGGCACAGATACGCAGTATTTT
15 TRBJ2-1 . TRBD1 TRBV19 CASSPGDRGYNEQFF TGTGCCAGTAGTCCCGGGGACAGGGGTTACAATGAGCAGTTCTTC
16 TRBJ2-3 . TRBD2 TRBV9 CASSAGEGPSGDTQYF TGTGCCAGCAGCGCGGGGGAGGGTCCTTCAGGGGATACGCAGTATTTT
18 TRBJ2-1 . TRBD1 TRBV14 CASSRISPGQGPYNEQFF TGTGCCAGCAGCCGAATCAGCCCGGGACAGGGGCCGTACAATGAGCAGTTCTTC
14 TRBJ2-7 few . TRBV11-2 CASSPSSGSYEQYF TGTGCCAGCAGCCCCAGTAGCGGCTCCTACGAGCAGTACTTC
13 TRBJ2-2 . . TRBV4-1 CASSQRLTGELFF TGCGCCAGCAGCCAAAGACTCACCGGGGAGCTGTTTTTT
16 TRBJ2-4 . TRBD1 TRBV2 CASSSRQGAQENIQYF TGTGCCAGCAGCTCACGACAGGGGGCGCAGGAAAACATTCAGTACTTC
12 TRBJ1-3 . . TRBV30 CAWKSSGNTIYF TGTGCCTGGAAGAGCTCTGGAAACACCATATATTTT
15 TRBJ2-3 . TRBD2 TRBV27 CASSRLAGGADTQYF TGTGCCAGCAGTAGACTAGCGGGGGGAGCAGATACGCAGTATTTT